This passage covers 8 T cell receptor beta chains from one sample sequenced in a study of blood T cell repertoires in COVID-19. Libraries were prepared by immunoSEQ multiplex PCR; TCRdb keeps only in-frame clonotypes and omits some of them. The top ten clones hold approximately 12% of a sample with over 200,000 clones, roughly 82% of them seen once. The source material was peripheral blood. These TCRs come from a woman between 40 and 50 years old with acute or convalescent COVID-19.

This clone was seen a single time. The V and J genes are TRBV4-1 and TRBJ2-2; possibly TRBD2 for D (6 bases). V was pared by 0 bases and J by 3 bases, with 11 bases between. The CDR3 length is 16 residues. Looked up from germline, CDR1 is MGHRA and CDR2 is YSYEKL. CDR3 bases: TGCGCCAGCAGCCAAGATGGGAGGTCCCACACCGGGGAGCTGTTTTTT. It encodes CASSQDGRSHTGELFF.

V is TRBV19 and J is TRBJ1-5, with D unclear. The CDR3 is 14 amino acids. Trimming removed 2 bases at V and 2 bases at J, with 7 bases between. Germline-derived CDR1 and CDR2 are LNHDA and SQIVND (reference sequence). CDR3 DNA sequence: TGTGCCAGTAGTATAATGGCAGGCAATCAGCCCCAGCATTTT. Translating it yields CASSIMAGNQPQHF. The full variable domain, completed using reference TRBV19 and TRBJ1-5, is DGGITQSPKYLFRKEGQNVTLSCEQNLNHDAMYWYRQDPGQGLRLIYYSQIVNDFQKGDIAEGYSVSREKKESFPLTVTSAQKNPTAFYLCASSIMAGNQPQHFGDGTRLSIL.

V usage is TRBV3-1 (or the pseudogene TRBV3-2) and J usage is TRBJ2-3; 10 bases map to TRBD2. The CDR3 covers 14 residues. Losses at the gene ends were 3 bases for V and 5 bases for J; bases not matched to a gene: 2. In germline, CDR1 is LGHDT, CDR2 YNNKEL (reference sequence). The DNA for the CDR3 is TGTGCCAGCAGCCACAGCGGGAGGGGAGATACGCAGTATTTT. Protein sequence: CASSHSGRGDTQYF.

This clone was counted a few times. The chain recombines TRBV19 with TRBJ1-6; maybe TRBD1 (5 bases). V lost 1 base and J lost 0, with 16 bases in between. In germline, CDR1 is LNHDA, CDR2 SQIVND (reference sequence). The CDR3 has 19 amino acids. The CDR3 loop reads CASSIVAADTGSYNSPLHF. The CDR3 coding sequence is TGTGCCAGTAGTATAGTGGCCGCGGACACGGGCTCCTATAATTCACCCCTCCACTTT.

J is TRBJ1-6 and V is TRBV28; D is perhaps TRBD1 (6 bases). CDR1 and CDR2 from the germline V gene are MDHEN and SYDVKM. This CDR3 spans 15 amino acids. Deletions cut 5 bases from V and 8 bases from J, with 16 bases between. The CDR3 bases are TGTGCCAGCAGTGGACTCAGGGGAATCTATTCACCCCTCCACTTT. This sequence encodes CASSGLRGIYSPLHF.

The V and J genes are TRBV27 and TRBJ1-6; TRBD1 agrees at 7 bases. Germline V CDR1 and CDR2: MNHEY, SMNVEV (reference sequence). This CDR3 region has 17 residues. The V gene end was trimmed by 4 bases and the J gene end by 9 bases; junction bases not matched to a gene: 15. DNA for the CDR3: TGTGCCAGCAGTTATGGTCCCATTCACAGGGGACGTTCACCCCTCCACTTT. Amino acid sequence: CASSYGPIHRGRSPLHF.

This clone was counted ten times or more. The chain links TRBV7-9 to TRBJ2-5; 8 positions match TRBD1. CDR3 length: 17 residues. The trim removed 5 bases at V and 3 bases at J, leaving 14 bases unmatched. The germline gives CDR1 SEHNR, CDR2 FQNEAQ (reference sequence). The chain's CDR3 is CASSPPTLGTGKETQYF. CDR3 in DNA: TGTGCCAGCAGCCCCCCCACGTTGGGGACAGGCAAAGAGACCCAGTACTTC.

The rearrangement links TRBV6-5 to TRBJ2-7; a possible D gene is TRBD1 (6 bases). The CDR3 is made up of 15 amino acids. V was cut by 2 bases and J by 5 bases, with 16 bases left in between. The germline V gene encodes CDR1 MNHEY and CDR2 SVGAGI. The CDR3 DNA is TGTGCCAGCAGTTACGGAACGGGACATTTCAACGAGCAGTACTTC. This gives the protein CASSYGTGHFNEQYF.